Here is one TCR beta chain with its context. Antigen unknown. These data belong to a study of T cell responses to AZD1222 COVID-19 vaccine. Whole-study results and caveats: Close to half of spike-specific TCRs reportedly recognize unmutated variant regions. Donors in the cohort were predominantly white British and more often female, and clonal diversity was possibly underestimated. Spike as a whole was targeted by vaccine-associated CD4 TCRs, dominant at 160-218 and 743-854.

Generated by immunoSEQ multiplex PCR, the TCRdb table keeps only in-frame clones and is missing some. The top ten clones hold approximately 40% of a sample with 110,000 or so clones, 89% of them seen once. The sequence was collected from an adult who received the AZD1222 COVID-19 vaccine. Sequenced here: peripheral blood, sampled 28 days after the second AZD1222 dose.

The DNA for the CDR3 is TGTGCCAGCTCAACAGGCGGACTAGCGACTTACAATGAGCAGTTCTTC. This translates into CASSTGGLATYNEQFF. The chain has TRBV18 and TRBJ2-1, with 9 bases fitting TRBD2. The CDR3 runs 16 residues. Trimming removed 5 bases from V and 4 bases from J; junction bases left unmatched: 9. Germline V gene data show CDR1 as KGHSH and CDR2 as LQKENI.